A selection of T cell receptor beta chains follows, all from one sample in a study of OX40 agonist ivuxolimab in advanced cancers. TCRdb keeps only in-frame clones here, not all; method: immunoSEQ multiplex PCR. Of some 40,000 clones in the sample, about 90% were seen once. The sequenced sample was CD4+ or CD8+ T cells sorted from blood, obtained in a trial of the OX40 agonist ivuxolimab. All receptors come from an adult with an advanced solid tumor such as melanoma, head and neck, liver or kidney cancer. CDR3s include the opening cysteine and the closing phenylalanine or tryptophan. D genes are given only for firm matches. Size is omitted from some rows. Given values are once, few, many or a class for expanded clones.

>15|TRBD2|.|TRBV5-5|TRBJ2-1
CASSFSLAGGNEQFF
TGTGCCAGCAGCTTTTCCCTAGCGGGAGGGAATGAGCAGTTCTTC
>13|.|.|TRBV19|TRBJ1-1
CASSASGRTEAFF
TGTGCCAGTAGCGCTTCAGGGCGTACTGAAGCTTTCTTT
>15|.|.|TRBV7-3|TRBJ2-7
CASSPGEGGAYEQYF
TGTGCCAGCAGCCCAGGCGAGGGAGGAGCCTACGAGCAGTACTTC
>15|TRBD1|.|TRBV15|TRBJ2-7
CATSRDKGGGYEQYF
TGTGCCACCAGCAGAGATAAAGGGGGCGGCTACGAGCAGTACTTC
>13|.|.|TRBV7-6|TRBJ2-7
CASSSDSNYEQYF
TGTGCCAGCAGCTCGGACAGCAACTACGAGCAGTACTTC
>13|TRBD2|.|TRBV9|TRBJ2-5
CASSVGGSETQYF
TGTGCCAGCAGCGTAGGCGGGAGTGAGACCCAGTACTTC
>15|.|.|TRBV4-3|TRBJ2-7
CASSQEGSEYYEQYF
TGCGCCAGCAGCCAAGAAGGGAGCGAATACTACGAGCAGTACTTC
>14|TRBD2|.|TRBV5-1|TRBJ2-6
CASWEGSGANVLTF
TGCGCCAGCTGGGAGGGCTCTGGGGCCAACGTCCTGACTTTC
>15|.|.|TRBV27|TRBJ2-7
CASSLTSSGAYEQYF
TGTGCCAGCAGTTTAACCAGCTCGGGCGCCTACGAGCAGTACTTC
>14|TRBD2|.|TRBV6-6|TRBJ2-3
CASSPSGGTDTQYF
TGTGCCAGCAGTCCTAGCGGGGGCACAGATACGCAGTATTTT
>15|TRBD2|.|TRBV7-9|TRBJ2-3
CASSLGTSGRDTQYF
TGTGCCAGCAGCTTAGGGACTAGCGGGAGAGATACGCAGTATTTT
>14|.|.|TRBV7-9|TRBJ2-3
CASSLTVDTDTQYF
TGTGCCAGCAGCTTGACCGTGGACACAGATACGCAGTATTTT
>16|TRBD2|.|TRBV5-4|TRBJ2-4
CASSFSGTSAQNIQYF
TGTGCCAGCAGCTTCTCCGGGACTAGCGCCCAAAACATTCAGTACTTC
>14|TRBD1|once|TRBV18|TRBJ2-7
CASSTGGSSYEQYF
TGTGCCAGCTCGACAGGGGGTAGCTCCTACGAGCAGTACTTC
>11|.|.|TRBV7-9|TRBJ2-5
CASRPQETQYF
TGTGCCAGCAGGCCCCAAGAGACCCAGTACTTC
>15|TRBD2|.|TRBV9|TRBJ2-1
CASSLTSGPFREQFF
TGTGCCAGCAGCCTCACTAGCGGCCCCTTCAGAGAGCAGTTCTTC
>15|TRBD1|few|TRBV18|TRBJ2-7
CASSPTGQGAHEQYF
TGTGCCAGCTCACCCACGGGACAGGGGGCCCACGAGCAGTACTTC
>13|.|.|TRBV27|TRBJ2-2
CASSPPNTGELFF
TGTGCCAGCAGCCCTCCGAACACCGGGGAGCTGTTTTTT
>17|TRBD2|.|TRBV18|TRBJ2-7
CASSPSGSSGRRYEQYF
TGTGCCAGCTCACCATCTGGGTCTAGCGGGAGGAGGTACGAGCAGTACTTC
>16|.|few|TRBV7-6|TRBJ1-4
CASSLVGGSTNEKLFF
TGTGCCAGCAGCTTAGTGGGGGGATCAACTAATGAAAAACTGTTTTTT
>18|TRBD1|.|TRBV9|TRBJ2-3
CASSGGPLGQWVTDTQYF
TGTGCCAGCAGCGGCGGACCACTGGGACAGTGGGTCACAGATACGCAGTATTTT
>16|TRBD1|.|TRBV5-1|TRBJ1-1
CASRPGTGALNTEAFF
TGCGCCAGCAGGCCCGGGACAGGGGCCCTGAACACTGAAGCTTTCTTT
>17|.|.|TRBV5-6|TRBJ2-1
CASSLVFTGYSYNEQFF
TGTGCCAGCAGCTTGGTTTTTACAGGGTACTCCTACAATGAGCAGTTCTTC
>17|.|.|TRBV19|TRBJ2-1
CASSTSAQRSSYNEQFF
TGTGCCAGTAGTACCTCCGCCCAGAGGAGCTCCTACAATGAGCAGTTCTTC
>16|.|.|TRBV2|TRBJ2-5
CASRPVGEGTKETQYF
TGTGCCAGCAGACCCGTGGGTGAGGGGACCAAAGAGACCCAGTACTTC
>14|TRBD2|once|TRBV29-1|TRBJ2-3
CSVDGGRASDTQYF
TGCAGCGTTGACGGGGGGAGGGCCTCAGATACGCAGTATTTT
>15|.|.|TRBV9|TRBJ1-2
CASRYLGETEAGYTF
TGTGCCAGCAGATACCTAGGGGAAACGGAAGCTGGCTACACCTTC
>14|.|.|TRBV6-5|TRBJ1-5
CASTYLGGNQPQHF
TGTGCCAGCACCTACCTAGGGGGCAATCAGCCCCAGCATTTT
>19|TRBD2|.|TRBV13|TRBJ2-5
CASSLSQAGTSGYEETQYF
TGTGCCAGCAGCTTAAGTCAAGCAGGAACTAGCGGGTATGAAGAGACCCAGTACTTC
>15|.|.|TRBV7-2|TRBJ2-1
CASSPRVQLYNEQFF
TGTGCCAGCAGCCCCCGCGTTCAACTATACAATGAGCAGTTCTTC
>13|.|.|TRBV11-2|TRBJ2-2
CASSYRDTGELFF
TGTGCCAGCAGCTACAGGGACACCGGGGAGCTGTTTTTT
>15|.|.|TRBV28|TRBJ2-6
CASSEDSPGANVLTF
TGTGCCAGCAGCGAGGACAGTCCTGGGGCCAACGTCCTGACTTTC
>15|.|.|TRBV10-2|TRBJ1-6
CASSVGGLNNSPLHF
TGCGCCAGCAGTGTTGGGGGACTCAATAATTCACCCCTCCACTTT
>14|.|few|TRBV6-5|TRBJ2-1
CASSYFPGRNEQFF
TGTGCCAGCAGTTATTTTCCAGGGCGGAATGAGCAGTTCTTC
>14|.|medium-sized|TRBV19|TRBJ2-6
CASSMASGANVLTF
TGTGCCAGTAGTATGGCCTCTGGGGCCAACGTCCTGACTTTC
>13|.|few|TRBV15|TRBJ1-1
CATSRAGNTEAFF
TGTGCCACCAGCAGAGCCGGGAACACTGAAGCTTTCTTT
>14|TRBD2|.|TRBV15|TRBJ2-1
CATSWSGRDNEQFF
TGTGCCACCAGTTGGAGCGGGAGAGACAATGAGCAGTTCTTC
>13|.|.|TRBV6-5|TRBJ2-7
CASRLAGDYEQYF
TGTGCCAGTAGGTTGGCCGGAGACTACGAGCAGTACTTC
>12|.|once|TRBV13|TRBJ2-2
CASSLQAGELFF
TGTGCCAGCAGCTTACAGGCCGGGGAGCTGTTTTTT
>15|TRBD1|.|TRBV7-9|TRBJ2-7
CASSSGQGLSYEQYF
TGTGCCAGCAGTTCGGGACAGGGGCTTTCCTACGAGCAGTACTTC
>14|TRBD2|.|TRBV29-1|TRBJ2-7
CSVEGGAGATEQYF
TGCAGCGTTGAAGGTGGGGCGGGAGCGACCGAGCAGTACTTC
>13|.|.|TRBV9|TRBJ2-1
CVSSVGVTNEQFF
TGTGTCAGCAGCGTAGGAGTTACCAATGAGCAGTTCTTC
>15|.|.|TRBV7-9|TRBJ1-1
CASSLALGLNTEAFF
TGTGCCAGCAGCTTAGCGCTGGGGTTGAACACTGAAGCTTTCTTT
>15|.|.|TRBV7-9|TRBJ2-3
CASSLGTGHTDTQYF
TGTGCCAGCAGCTTAGGAACAGGGCACACAGATACGCAGTATTTT
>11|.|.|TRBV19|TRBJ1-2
CATEFGHGYTF
TGTGCCACCGAGTTTGGTCATGGCTACACCTTC
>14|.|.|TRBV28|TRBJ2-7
CASRPGLPLGEQYF
TGTGCCAGCAGACCCGGGCTCCCCCTGGGTGAGCAGTACTTC
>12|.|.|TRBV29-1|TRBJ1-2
CSAPSGDYGYTF
TGCAGCGCTCCTTCAGGGGATTATGGCTACACCTTC
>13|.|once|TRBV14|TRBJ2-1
CASSHGGLSEQFF
TGTGCCAGCAGCCACGGAGGCCTGTCCGAGCAGTTCTTC
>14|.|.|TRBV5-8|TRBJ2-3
CASRTPKNPDTQYF
TGTGCCAGTCGGACGCCCAAGAACCCAGATACGCAGTATTTT
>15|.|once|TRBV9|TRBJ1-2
CASSVGFAGARGYTF
TGTGCCAGCAGCGTAGGCTTCGCGGGGGCGCGTGGCTACACCTTC
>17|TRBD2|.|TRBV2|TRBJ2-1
CATAIISQVRGYNEQFF
TGTGCCACCGCGATCATATCTCAGGTGCGGGGGTACAATGAGCAGTTCTTC
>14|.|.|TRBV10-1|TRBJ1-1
CASSERPHGTEAFF
TGCGCCAGCAGTGAGAGGCCCCACGGCACTGAAGCTTTCTTT
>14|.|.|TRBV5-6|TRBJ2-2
CASSWVWGTGELFF
TGTGCCAGCAGCTGGGTCTGGGGCACCGGGGAGCTGTTTTTT
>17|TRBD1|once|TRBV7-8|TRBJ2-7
CASSFWTGGSMSYEQYF
TGTGCCAGCAGCTTCTGGACAGGGGGCTCCATGTCGTACGAGCAGTACTTC
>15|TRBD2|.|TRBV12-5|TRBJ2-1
CASALASGIYNEQFF
TGTGCTAGTGCTTTGGCTAGCGGGATATACAATGAGCAGTTCTTC
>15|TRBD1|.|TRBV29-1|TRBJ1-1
CSVEGSRDRGREAFF
TGCAGCGTTGAAGGATCCCGGGACAGGGGTCGTGAGGCTTTCTTT
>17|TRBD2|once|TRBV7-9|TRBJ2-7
CASSSSPGGLMAYEQYF
TGTGCCAGCAGCAGTTCCCCGGGGGGATTGATGGCCTACGAGCAGTACTTC
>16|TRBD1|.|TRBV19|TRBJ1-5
CASSITGQGLNQPQHF
TGTGCCAGTAGTATTACGGGACAGGGGCTGAATCAGCCCCAGCATTTT
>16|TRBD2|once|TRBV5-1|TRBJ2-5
CASSLVGLYGQETQYF
TGCGCCAGCAGCTTGGTGGGACTATATGGGCAAGAGACCCAGTACTTC